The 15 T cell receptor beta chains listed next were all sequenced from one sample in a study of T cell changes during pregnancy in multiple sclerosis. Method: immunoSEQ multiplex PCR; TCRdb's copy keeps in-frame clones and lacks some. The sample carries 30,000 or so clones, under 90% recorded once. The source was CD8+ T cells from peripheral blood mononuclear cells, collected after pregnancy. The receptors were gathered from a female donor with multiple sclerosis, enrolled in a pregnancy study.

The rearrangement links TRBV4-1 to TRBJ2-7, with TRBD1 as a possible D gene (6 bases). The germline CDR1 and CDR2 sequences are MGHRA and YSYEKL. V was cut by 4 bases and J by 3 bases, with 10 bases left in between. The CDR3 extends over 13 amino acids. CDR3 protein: CASSLDRLYEQYF. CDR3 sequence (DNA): TGCGCCAGCAGCCTAGACAGGCTCTACGAGCAGTACTTC.

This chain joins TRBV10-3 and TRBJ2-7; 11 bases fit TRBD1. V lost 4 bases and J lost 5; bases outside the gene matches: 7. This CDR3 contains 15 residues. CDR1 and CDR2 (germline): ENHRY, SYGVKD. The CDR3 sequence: CAISGGQGVPHEQYF. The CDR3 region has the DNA TGTGCCATCAGTGGGGGACAGGGGGTCCCCCACGAGCAGTACTTC.

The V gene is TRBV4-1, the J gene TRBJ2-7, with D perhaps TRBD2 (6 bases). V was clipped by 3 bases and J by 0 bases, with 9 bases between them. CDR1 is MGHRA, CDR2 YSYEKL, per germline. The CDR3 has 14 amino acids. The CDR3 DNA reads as TGCGCCAGCAGCCAGGGACTGAGCTCCTACGAGCAGTACTTC. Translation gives CASSQGLSSYEQYF.

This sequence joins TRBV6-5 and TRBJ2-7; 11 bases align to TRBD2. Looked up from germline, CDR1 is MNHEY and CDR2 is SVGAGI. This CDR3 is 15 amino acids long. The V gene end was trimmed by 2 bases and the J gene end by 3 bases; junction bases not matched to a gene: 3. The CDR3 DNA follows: TGTGCCAGCAGTTACAGACTAGCGGGGAACTACGAGCAGTACTTC. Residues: CASSYRLAGNYEQYF.

The CDR3 DNA follows: TGTGCCAGCAGCTTGGCTCTAGGGGGAGCAGGCTGGTCTAATGAAAAACTGTTTTTT. This gives the protein CASSLALGGAGWSNEKLFF. This chain joins TRBV5-5 and TRBJ1-4; the D gene is possibly TRBD1 (6 bases). Germline lookup yields CDR1 SGHKS and CDR2 YYEKEE (reference sequence). This CDR3 region has 19 residues. V lost 0 bases and J lost 3, with 21 bases in between.

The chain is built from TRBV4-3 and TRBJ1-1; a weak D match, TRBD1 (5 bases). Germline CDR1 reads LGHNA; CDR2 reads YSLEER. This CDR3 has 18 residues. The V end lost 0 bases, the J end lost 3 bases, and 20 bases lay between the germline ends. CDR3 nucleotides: TGCGCCAGCAGCCAAGATTTTTGGGGCGTCTTAGTGGACACTGAAGCTTTCTTT. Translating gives CASSQDFWGVLVDTEAFF.

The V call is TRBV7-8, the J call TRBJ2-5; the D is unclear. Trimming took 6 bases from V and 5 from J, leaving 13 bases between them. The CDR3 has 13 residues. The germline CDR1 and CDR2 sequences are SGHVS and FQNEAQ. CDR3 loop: CASRPGVEETQYF. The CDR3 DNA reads TGTGCCAGCAGACCGGGTGTGGAGGAGACCCAGTACTTC.

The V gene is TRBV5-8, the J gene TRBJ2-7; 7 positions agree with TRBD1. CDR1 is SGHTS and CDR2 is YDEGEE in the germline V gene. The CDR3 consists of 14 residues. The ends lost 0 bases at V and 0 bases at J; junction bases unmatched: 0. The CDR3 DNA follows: TGTGCCAGCAGCTTGGGGGACAGCTCCTACGAGCAGTACTTC. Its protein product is CASSLGDSSYEQYF. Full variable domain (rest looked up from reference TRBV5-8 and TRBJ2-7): EAGVTQSPTHLIKTRGQQATLRCSPISGHTSVYWYQQALGLGLQFLLWYDEGEERNRGNFPPRFSGRQFPNYSSELNVNALELEDSALYLCASSLGDSSYEQYFGPGTRLTVT.

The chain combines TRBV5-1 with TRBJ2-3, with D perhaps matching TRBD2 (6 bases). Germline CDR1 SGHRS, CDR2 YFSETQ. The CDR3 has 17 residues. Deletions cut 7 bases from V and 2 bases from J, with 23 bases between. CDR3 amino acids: CASSTTLRGVYTDTQYF. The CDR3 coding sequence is TGCGCCAGCTCTACTACTCTGCGCGGGGTGTACACAGATACGCAGTATTTT.

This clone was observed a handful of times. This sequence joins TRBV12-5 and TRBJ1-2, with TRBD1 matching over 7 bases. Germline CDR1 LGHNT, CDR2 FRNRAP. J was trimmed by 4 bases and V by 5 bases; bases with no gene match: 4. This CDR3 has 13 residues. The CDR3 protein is CASGLRTGYGYTF. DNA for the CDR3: TGTGCTAGTGGTCTCAGGACAGGCTATGGCTACACCTTC. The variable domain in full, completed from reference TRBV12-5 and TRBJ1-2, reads DARVTQTPRHKVTEMGQEVTMRCQPILGHNTVFWYRQTMMQGLELLAYFRNRAPLDDSGMPKDRFSAEMPDATLATLKIQPSEPRDSAVYFCASGLRTGYGYTFGSGTRLTVV.

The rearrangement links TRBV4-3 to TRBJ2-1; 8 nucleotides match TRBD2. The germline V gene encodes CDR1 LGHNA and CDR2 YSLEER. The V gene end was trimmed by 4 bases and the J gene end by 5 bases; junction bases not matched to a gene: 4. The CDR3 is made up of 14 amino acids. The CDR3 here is CASSLGLANNEQFF. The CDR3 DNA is TGCGCCAGCAGCCTCGGACTAGCAAACAATGAGCAGTTCTTC.

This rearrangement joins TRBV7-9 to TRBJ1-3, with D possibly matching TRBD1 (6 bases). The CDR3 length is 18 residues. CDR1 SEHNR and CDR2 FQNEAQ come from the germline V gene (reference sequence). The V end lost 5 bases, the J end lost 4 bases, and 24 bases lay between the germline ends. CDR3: CASSPPPTGRPSGNTIYF. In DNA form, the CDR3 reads TGTGCCAGCAGCCCCCCGCCCACAGGGCGCCCCTCGGGAAACACCATATATTTT.

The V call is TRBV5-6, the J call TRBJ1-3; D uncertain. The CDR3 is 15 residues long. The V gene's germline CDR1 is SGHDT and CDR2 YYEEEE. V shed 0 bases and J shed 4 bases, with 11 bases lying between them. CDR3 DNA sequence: TGTGCCAGCAGCTTGGCGACGGGGTTCGGAAACACCATATATTTT. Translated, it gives CASSLATGFGNTIYF. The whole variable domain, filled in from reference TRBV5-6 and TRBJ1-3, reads DAGVTQSPTHLIKTRGQQVTLRCSPKSGHDTVSWYQQALGQGPQFIFQYYEEEERQRGNFPDRFSGHQFPNYSSELNVNALLLGDSALYLCASSLATGFGNTIYFGEGSWLTVV.

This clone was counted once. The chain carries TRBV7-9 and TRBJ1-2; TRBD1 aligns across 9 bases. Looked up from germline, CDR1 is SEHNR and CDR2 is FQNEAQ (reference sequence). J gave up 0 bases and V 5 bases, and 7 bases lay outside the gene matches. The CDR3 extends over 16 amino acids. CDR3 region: CASSVGRTGANYGYTF. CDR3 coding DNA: TGTGCCAGCAGCGTAGGGCGGACAGGGGCTAACTATGGCTACACCTTC.

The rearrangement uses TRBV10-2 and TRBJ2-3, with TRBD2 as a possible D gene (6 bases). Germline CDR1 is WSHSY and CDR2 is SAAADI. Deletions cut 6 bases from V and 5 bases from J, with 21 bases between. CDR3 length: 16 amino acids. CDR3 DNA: TGCGCCAGCAGGCCCCCCGTATCCGGGGGTGGAGATACGCAGTATTTT. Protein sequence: CASRPPVSGGGDTQYF.